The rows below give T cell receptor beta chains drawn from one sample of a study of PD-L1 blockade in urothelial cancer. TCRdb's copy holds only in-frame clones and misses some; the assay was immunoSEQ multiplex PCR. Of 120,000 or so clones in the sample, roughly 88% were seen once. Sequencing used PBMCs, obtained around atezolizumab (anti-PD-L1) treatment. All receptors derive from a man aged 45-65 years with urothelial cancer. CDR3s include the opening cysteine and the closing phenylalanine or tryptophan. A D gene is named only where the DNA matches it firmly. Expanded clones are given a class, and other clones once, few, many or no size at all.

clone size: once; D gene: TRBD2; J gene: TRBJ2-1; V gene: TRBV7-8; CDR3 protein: CASSLQSSGRDEQFF; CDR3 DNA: TGTGCCAGCAGCTTACAGTCTAGCGGGAGGGATGAGCAGTTCTTC
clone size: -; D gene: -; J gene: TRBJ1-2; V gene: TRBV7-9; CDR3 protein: CASSLAGADSYGYTF; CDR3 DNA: TGTGCCAGCAGCTTAGCTGGGGCAGACTCCTATGGCTACACCTTC
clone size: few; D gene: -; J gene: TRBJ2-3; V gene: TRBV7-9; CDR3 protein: CASSLAFMDTQYF; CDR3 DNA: TGTGCCAGCAGCTTAGCGTTTATGGATACGCAGTATTTT
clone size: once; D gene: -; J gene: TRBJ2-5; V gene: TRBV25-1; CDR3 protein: CASTAADRETQYF; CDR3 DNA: TGTGCCAGCACAGCAGCGGACAGAGAGACCCAGTACTTC
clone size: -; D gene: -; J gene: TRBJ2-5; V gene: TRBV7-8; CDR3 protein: CASVPRLAARGTQYF; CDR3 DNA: TGTGCCAGCGTCCCCCGGCTAGCAGCCCGGGGGACCCAGTACTTC
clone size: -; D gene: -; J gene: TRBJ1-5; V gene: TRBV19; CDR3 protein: CASGRGVIDQPQHF; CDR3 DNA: TGTGCCAGCGGGCGGGGAGTGATCGATCAGCCCCAGCATTTT
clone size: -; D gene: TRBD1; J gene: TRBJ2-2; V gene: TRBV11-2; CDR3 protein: CASIPGTGGTGELFF; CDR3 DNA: TGTGCCAGCATCCCCGGGACAGGGGGCACCGGGGAGCTGTTTTTT
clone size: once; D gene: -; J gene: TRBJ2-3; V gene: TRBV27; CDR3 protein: CASSQLSTDTQYF; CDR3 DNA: TGTGCCAGCAGTCAACTCTCCACAGATACGCAGTATTTT
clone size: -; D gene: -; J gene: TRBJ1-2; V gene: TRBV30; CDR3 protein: CAWGDRGYTF; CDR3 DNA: TGTGCCTGGGGAGACAGGGGCTACACCTTC
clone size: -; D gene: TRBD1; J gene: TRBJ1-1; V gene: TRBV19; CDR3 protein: CASSMPTGTGGKAFF; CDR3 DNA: TGTGCCAGTAGTATGCCGACCGGGACAGGCGGGAAAGCTTTCTTT
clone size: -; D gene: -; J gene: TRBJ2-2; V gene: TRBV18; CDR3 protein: CASSQLRGTGELFF; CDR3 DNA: TGTGCCAGCTCACAGTTACGGGGCACCGGGGAGCTGTTTTTT
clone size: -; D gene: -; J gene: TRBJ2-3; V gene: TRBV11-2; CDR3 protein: CASTSLAQTQYF; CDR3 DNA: TGTGCCAGCACCTCCTTAGCCCAAACGCAGTATTTT
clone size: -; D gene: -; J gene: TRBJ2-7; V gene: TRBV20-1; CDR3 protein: CSASLSYEQYF; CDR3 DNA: TGCAGTGCTAGTCTGAGCTACGAGCAGTACTTC
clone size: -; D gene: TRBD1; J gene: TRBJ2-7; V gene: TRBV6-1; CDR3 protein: CASNLNRQGWFEQYF; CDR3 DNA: TGTGCCAGCAACCTTAACCGACAGGGGTGGTTCGAGCAGTACTTC
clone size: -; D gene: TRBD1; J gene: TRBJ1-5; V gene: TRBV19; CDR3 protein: CASSIVTKGAHQPQHF; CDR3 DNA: TGTGCCAGTAGTATAGTTACTAAGGGGGCCCATCAGCCCCAGCATTTT
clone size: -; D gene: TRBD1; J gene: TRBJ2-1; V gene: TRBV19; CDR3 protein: CASTDRGARDEQFF; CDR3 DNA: TGTGCCAGTACCGACAGGGGCGCTAGGGATGAGCAGTTCTTC
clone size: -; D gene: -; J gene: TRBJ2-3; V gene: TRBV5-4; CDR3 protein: CASSFSFGGGDTQYF; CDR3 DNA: TGTGCCAGCAGCTTCAGTTTCGGAGGCGGCGATACGCAGTATTTT
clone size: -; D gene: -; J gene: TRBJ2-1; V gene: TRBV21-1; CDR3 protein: CAITGRDSCSYNEQFF; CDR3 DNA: TGTGCCATCACCGGGAGGGACAGTTGCTCCTACAATGAGCAGTTCTTC
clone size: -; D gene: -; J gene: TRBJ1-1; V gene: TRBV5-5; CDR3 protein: CASSFRTENTEAFF; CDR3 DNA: TGTGCCAGCAGCTTCCGGACAGAGAACACTGAAGCTTTCTTT
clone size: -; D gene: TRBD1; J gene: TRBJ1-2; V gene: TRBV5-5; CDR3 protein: CASSQTGNYGYTF; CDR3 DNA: TGTGCCAGCAGCCAGACAGGGAACTATGGCTACACCTTC
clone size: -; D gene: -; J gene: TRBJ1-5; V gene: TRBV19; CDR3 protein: CASSISDSNQPQHF; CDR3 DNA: TGTGCCAGTAGTATATCGGACTCCAATCAGCCCCAGCATTTT
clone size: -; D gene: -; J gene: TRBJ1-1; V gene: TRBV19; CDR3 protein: CASRWGGANTEAFF; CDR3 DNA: TGTGCCAGTAGGTGGGGTGGGGCGAACACTGAAGCTTTCTTT
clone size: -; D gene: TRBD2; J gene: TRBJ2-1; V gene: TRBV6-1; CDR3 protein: CAIHPQQVSGNEQFF; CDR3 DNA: TGTGCCATTCACCCCCAGCAAGTTAGCGGGAATGAGCAGTTCTTC
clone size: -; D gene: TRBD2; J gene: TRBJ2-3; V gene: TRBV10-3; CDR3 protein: CAIWRGADTQYF; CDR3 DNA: TGTGCCATCTGGCGGGGGGCAGATACGCAGTATTTT
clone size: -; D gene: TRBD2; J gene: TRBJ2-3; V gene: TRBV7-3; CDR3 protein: CASSQSGGARTDTQYF; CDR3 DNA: TGTGCCAGCAGCCAATCGGGGGGGGCGAGAACAGATACGCAGTATTTT
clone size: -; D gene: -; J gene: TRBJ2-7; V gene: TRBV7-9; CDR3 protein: CASSLVLGRNSYEQYF; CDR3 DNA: TGTGCCAGCAGCTTAGTTCTTGGGCGCAACTCCTACGAGCAGTACTTC
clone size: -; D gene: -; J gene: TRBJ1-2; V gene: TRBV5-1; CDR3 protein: CASSFRDTNYGYTF; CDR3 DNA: TGCGCCAGCAGCTTCCGGGACACTAACTATGGCTACACCTTC
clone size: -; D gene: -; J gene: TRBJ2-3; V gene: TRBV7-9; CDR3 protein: CASSLTGGRDTQYF; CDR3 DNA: TGTGCCAGCAGCTTAACCGGCGGCCGAGATACGCAGTATTTT
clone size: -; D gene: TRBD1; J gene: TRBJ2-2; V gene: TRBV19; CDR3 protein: CASIRGQGRSGELFF; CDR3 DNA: TGTGCCAGTATCCGGGGACAGGGCAGGTCCGGGGAGCTGTTTTTT
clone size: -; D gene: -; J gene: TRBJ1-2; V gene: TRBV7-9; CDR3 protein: CASSLAGRPDGYTF; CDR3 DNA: TGTGCCAGCAGCTTAGCCGGGAGGCCTGATGGCTACACCTTC
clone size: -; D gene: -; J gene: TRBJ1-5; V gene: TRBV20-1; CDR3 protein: CGGGLDQPQHF; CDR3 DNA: TGCGGCGGGGGGTTAGATCAGCCCCAGCATTTT
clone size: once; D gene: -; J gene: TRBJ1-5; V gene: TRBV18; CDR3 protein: CASSPGLGNQPQHF; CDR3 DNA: TGTGCCAGCTCACCGGGTCTAGGCAATCAGCCCCAGCATTTT
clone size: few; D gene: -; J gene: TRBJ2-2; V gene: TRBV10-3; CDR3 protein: CAISESKPTGELFF; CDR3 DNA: TGTGCCATCAGTGAGTCGAAGCCGACCGGGGAGCTGTTTTTT
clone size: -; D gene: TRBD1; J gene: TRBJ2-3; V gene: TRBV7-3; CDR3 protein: CASSSGTGYTDTQYF; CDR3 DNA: TGTGCCAGCAGCTCAGGGACAGGGTACACAGATACGCAGTATTTT
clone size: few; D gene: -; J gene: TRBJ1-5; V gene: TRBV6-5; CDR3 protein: CASSYSRDQPQHF; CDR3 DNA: TGTGCCAGCAGTTACTCGAGGGATCAGCCCCAGCATTTT
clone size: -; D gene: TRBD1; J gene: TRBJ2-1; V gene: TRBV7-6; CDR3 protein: CASSRYQGVEFF; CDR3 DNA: TGTGCCAGCAGCCGTTATCAGGGGGTCGAGTTCTTC
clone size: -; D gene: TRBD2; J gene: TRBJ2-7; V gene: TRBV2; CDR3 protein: CASSVASGSAYEQYF; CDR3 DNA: TGTGCCAGCAGTGTTGCTAGCGGGAGTGCTTACGAGCAGTACTTC
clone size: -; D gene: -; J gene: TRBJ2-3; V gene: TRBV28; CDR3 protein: CASSLDRAGRWGGGTDTQYF; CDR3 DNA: TGTGCCAGCAGTTTAGATCGGGCCGGGAGATGGGGTGGGGGCACAGATACGCAGTATTTT